A selection of T cell receptor beta chains follows, all from one sample in a study of T cells after yellow fever vaccination. Using its own MiXCR run on the 5' RACE reads, TCRdb lists one record per CDR3 protein. The sample has about 50,000 distinct CDR3 sequences, 7.4% seen once. Specimen: CD8+ T cells sorted from PBMCs, collected roughly 15 days after the first yellow fever vaccination. These receptors all stem from a man between 18 and 35 years old who received the YFV17D yellow fever vaccine. CDR3s include the opening cysteine and the closing phenylalanine or tryptophan. The D gene is left open where the match is weak. Clone sizes are given selectively: once, few, many, or a class where the clone is expanded.

TRBJ2-1	17	TRBD2	TRBV5-4	many	CASSGGTSGGSYNEQFF	TGTGCCAGCAGCGGCGGGACTAGCGGGGGTTCCTACAATGAGCAGTTCTTC
TRBJ1-5	13	.	TRBV4-1	many	CASSQVGSQPQHF	TGCGCCAGCAGCCAAGTCGGTTCTCAGCCCCAGCATTTT
TRBJ2-5	14	.	TRBV14	.	CASGQARGAETQYF	TGTGCCAGCGGCCAAGCGCGGGGAGCAGAGACCCAGTACTTC
TRBJ2-7	13	.	TRBV2	many	CASSETGPSEQYF	TGTGCCAGCAGTGAGACAGGACCTTCCGAGCAGTACTTC
TRBJ1-1	13	TRBD1	TRBV20-1	many	CSAGTGLNTEAFF	TGCAGTGCCGGGACAGGTTTGAACACTGAAGCTTTCTTT
TRBJ2-6	15	.	TRBV28	many	CASTGTNSGANVLTF	TGTGCCAGCACCGGGACAAACTCTGGGGCCAACGTCCTGACTTTC
TRBJ2-5	15	TRBD2	TRBV4-2	many	CASSQDPGGQETQYF	TGTGCCAGCAGCCAAGATCCGGGGGGCCAAGAGACCCAGTACTTC
TRBJ2-1	15	TRBD2	TRBV18	few	CASSPPSGEGDEQFF	TGTGCCAGCTCACCCCCATCGGGGGAGGGAGATGAGCAGTTCTTC
TRBJ1-2	13	.	TRBV6-5	many	CASSYSGTGGYTF	TGTGCCAGCAGTTACTCAGGGACGGGTGGCTACACCTTC
TRBJ2-1	14	TRBD2	TRBV29-1	many	CSVDPSGGGNEQFF	TGCAGCGTGGATCCTAGCGGGGGAGGCAATGAGCAGTTCTTC
TRBJ2-6	16	TRBD1	TRBV6-4	large	CASSDSTGAGANVLTF	TGTGCCAGCAGTGACTCGACAGGGGCTGGGGCCAACGTCCTGACTTTC
TRBJ2-2	14	.	TRBV6-6	many	CASSFYTSSGELFF	TGTGCCAGCAGTTTCTATACTAGTTCCGGGGAGCTGTTTTTT
TRBJ1-6	15	.	TRBV7-9	many	CASSWVPGPNSPLHF	TGTGCCAGCAGCTGGGTTCCGGGCCCAAATTCACCCCTCCACTTT
TRBJ1-1	12	.	TRBV6-2/TRBV6-3	many	CASSFWSTEAFF	TGTGCCAGCAGTTTCTGGAGCACTGAAGCTTTCTTT
TRBJ2-2	14	.	TRBV4-1	many	CASSQEGNTGELFF	TGCGCCAGCAGCCAAGAGGGGAACACCGGGGAGCTGTTTTTT
TRBJ2-1	17	TRBD2	TRBV5-1	many	CASSSDLLAGTYNEQFF	TGCGCCAGCAGCTCCGACCTCCTAGCGGGAACCTACAATGAGCAGTTCTTC
TRBJ2-2	17	.	TRBV7-8	few	CASSLDLGPNPTGELFF	TGTGCCAGCAGCTTAGATTTGGGGCCTAATCCCACCGGGGAGCTGTTTTTT
TRBJ1-1	14	TRBD1	TRBV5-1	many	CASSSYRGTTEAFF	TGCGCCAGCAGCTCCTACAGGGGAACCACTGAAGCTTTCTTT
TRBJ2-5	17	TRBD2	TRBV3-1	many	CASSQSGLAGVQETQYF	TGTGCCAGCAGCCAATCCGGACTAGCGGGGGTACAAGAGACCCAGTACTTC
TRBJ2-5	17	.	TRBV3-1	few	CASSQEPGGEGEETQYF	TGTGCCAGCAGCCAAGAACCCGGAGGTGAGGGAGAAGAGACCCAGTACTTC
TRBJ2-1	16	TRBD2	TRBV10-3	many	CAISEGGTNFYNEQFF	TGTGCCATCAGTGAGGGGGGGACTAATTTCTACAATGAGCAGTTCTTC
TRBJ2-7	15	TRBD2	TRBV7-9	many	CASSLGALAGYEQYF	TGTGCCAGCAGCTTAGGCGCGCTAGCGGGTTACGAGCAGTACTTC
TRBJ2-2	13	.	TRBV12-3/TRBV12-4	many	CASTPINTGELFF	TGTGCCAGCACGCCAATTAACACCGGGGAGCTGTTTTTT
TRBJ2-3	17	TRBD1	TRBV18	many	CASSPPRGQEITDTQYF	TGTGCCAGCTCACCGCCCCGGGGACAGGAGATCACAGATACGCAGTATTTT
TRBJ2-1	16	.	TRBV7-2	many	CASSLADLPPSDEQFF	TGTGCCAGCAGCTTAGCGGATCTACCCCCTTCGGATGAGCAGTTCTTC
TRBJ2-7	14	.	TRBV9	many	CASSPRPGLREQYF	TGTGCCAGCAGCCCCAGGCCAGGGCTGAGGGAGCAGTACTTC
TRBJ2-7	13	TRBD1	TRBV2	.	CAGAQGSSYEQYF	TGTGCCGGGGCACAGGGGAGCTCCTACGAGCAGTACTTC
TRBJ2-7	13	.	TRBV20-1	many	CSARALRSYEQYF	TGCAGTGCTAGGGCCCTCCGCTCCTACGAGCAGTACTTC
TRBJ2-3	15	.	TRBV5-4	.	CASSPRDTGTDTQYF	TGTGCCAGCAGCCCTCGGGACACCGGCACAGATACGCAGTATTTT
TRBJ2-2	15	.	TRBV27	many	CASRETGPYTGELFF	TGTGCCAGCAGAGAGACAGGCCCTTACACCGGGGAGCTGTTTTTT
TRBJ2-1	15	.	TRBV11-2	many	CASSLYLGPGGEQFF	TGTGCCAGCAGCTTATACCTTGGACCCGGCGGCGAGCAGTTCTTC
TRBJ2-1	12	.	TRBV6-2/TRBV6-3	many	CASSYYGNEQFF	TGTGCCAGCAGTTACTATGGTAATGAGCAGTTCTTC
TRBJ2-7	15	.	TRBV20-1	many	CSARDLGQGLNEQYF	TGCAGTGCTAGAGATCTCGGGCAGGGTTTGAACGAGCAGTACTTC
TRBJ1-2	13	TRBD1	TRBV29-1	many	CSVGGGASYGYTF	TGCAGCGTTGGAGGGGGCGCGAGTTATGGCTACACCTTC
TRBJ1-3	14	.	TRBV12-3/TRBV12-4	many	CASSISGSGNTIYF	TGTGCCAGCAGCATATCAGGCTCTGGAAACACCATATATTTT
TRBJ2-5	14	.	TRBV4-1	many	CASSQENKEETQYF	TGCGCCAGCAGCCAAGAAAACAAGGAAGAGACCCAGTACTTC
TRBJ1-5	13	.	TRBV7-9	many	CASSLDGNQPQHF	TGTGCCAGCAGCTTGGACGGTAATCAGCCCCAGCATTTT
TRBJ2-3	15	.	TRBV7-6	many	CASSLTGGGADTQYF	TGTGCCAGCAGCTTAACCGGGGGTGGCGCAGATACGCAGTATTTT
TRBJ2-1	13	.	TRBV12-3/TRBV12-4	many	CASSLGVSDEQFF	TGTGCCAGCAGCCTGGGAGTCTCAGATGAGCAGTTCTTC
TRBJ2-1	13	.	TRBV25-1	many	CASSAGLTNEQFF	TGTGCCAGCAGTGCTGGACTGACGAATGAGCAGTTCTTC
TRBJ2-3	14	.	TRBV12-3/TRBV12-4	many	CASISHPGVVTQYF	TGTGCCAGCATCTCTCACCCAGGGGTGGTTACGCAGTATTTT
TRBJ1-3	14	.	TRBV10-3	many	CAISDERFGNTIYF	TGTGCCATCAGTGACGAACGGTTTGGAAACACCATATATTTT
TRBJ2-2	16	.	TRBV6-2/TRBV6-3	many	CASSYSGPLVSGELFF	TGTGCCAGCAGTTACTCGGGACCCCTTGTATCCGGGGAGCTGTTTTTT
TRBJ2-5	16	.	TRBV9	.	CASSVGTLGYQETQYF	TGTGCCAGCAGCGTAGGAACCCTAGGATACCAAGAGACCCAGTACTTC
TRBJ1-2	13	TRBD1	TRBV29-1	many	CSAQGGLNYGYTF	TGCAGCGCTCAGGGGGGACTTAACTATGGCTACACCTTC
TRBJ1-1	15	TRBD1	TRBV4-1	many	CASSLLEGDRNEAFF	TGCGCCAGCAGCCTCCTTGAAGGGGACAGGAATGAAGCTTTCTTT
TRBJ1-5	15	TRBD1	TRBV5-6	few	CASSPWTGTNQPQHF	TGTGCCAGCAGCCCCTGGACAGGGACGAATCAGCCCCAGCATTTT
TRBJ2-2	15	.	TRBV2	many	CASIGLTPNTGELFF	TGTGCCAGCATCGGGCTAACACCGAACACCGGGGAGCTGTTTTTT
TRBJ2-7	14	.	TRBV19	.	CASNNGNTGNEQYF	TGTGCCAGTAATAATGGGAACACCGGCAACGAGCAGTACTTC
TRBJ1-5	21	TRBD1	TRBV27	few	CASSLSPRQGHTQYGHQPQHF	TGTGCCAGCAGTTTATCCCCTCGACAGGGTCACACCCAATACGGGCATCAGCCCCAGCATTTT
TRBJ2-1	17	.	TRBV27	many	CASSFVGVVPEYNEQFF	TGTGCCAGCAGTTTTGTGGGAGTAGTACCAGAATACAATGAGCAGTTCTTC
TRBJ2-1	15	TRBD1	TRBV7-9	many	CASSRTDRGNNEQFF	TGTGCCAGCAGCCGAACGGACAGGGGAAACAATGAGCAGTTCTTC
TRBJ1-2	12	.	TRBV6-5	many	CASSYSNYGYTF	TGTGCCAGCAGTTACTCCAACTATGGCTACACCTTC
TRBJ1-4	15	.	TRBV4-1	many	CASSLRSSLNEKLFF	TGCGCCAGCAGCCTAAGGTCGAGCCTTAATGAAAAACTGTTTTTT
TRBJ2-2	15	TRBD1	TRBV10-3	medium-sized	CAISESQQGTGELFF	TGTGCCATCAGTGAGTCCCAACAGGGGACCGGGGAGCTGTTTTTT
TRBJ2-7	17	.	TRBV13	many	CASSILRVAPKPYEQYF	TGTGCCAGCAGCATCCTTCGCGTAGCGCCGAAGCCCTACGAGCAGTACTTC